This passage covers 28 T cell receptor beta chains from one sample sequenced in a study of CD8 T cells in ankylosing spondylitis. TCRdb redid the calling of the 5' RACE reads with MiXCR, one entry per CDR3 protein. The sample carries about 350,000 distinct CDR3 sequences, roughly 20% recorded once. Sequencing was carried out using blood, either unsorted or a sorted T cell fraction (not recorded which). All receptors come from a male donor with ankylosing spondylitis or in good health (not recorded which).

This clonotype was observed a few times. V gene TRBV29-1 combines with J gene TRBJ2-1, with D perhaps TRBD1 (6 bases). V was pared by 1 base and J by 0 bases, with 13 bases between. This CDR3 contains 16 residues. Germline CDR1 reads SQVTM; CDR2 reads ANQGSEA. CDR3 in DNA: TGCAGCGTTGAAGGGGACAAGGCGCTCTCCTACAATGAGCAGTTCTTC. It yields the protein CSVEGDKALSYNEQFF.

A few counts support this clonotype. V is TRBV6-1 and J is TRBJ2-5, with D possibly being TRBD1 or TRBD2 (5 bases each). The CDR3 covers 16 residues. Germline loops: CDR1 MNHNS, CDR2 SASEGT. Trimming took 3 bases from V and 4 from J, leaving 18 bases between them. The CDR3 bases are TGTGCCAGCAGTGAGAATAGGGACCTATGGGGAGAGACCCAGTACTTC. Its translation is CASSENRDLWGETQYF.

The table lists this clonotype with a few counts. One end of the junction is discordant with germline, which a read error may explain. The chain couples TRBV4-1 to TRBJ2-2; possible D gene TRBD1, 5 bases. The CDR3 totals 13 residues. Germline V gene sequence: CDR1 MGHRA, CDR2 YSYEKL. The CDR3 spells CASSLQGTVELFF. CDR3 in DNA: TGCGCCAGCAGCCTTCAGGGCACCGTGGAGCTGTTTTTT.

The rearrangement joins TRBV7-8 to TRBJ2-3; 9 nucleotides agree with TRBD2. V shed 5 bases and J 6 bases; nucleotides not matched to a gene: 3. Germline CDR1 reads SGHVS; CDR2 reads FQNEAQ. The CDR3 contains 13 residues. The CDR3 coding sequence is TGTGCCAGCAGCAATAGCGGGAGTGATACGCAGTATTTT. This encodes CASSNSGSDTQYF.

The CDR3 loop reads CASSADAGTSQDNEQFF. In DNA, the CDR3 is TGTGCCAGCAGTGCTGATGCCGGGACTAGTCAGGACAATGAGCAGTTCTTC. This rearrangement joins TRBV2 to TRBJ2-1; TRBD2 aligns across 8 bases. This CDR3 comprises 17 residues. The germline V gene has CDR1 SNHLY and CDR2 FYNNEI. V lost 4 bases and J lost 5; bases outside the gene matches: 13.

The chain recombines TRBV7-3 with TRBJ2-5; D may be TRBD1 (6 bases). Germline V gives CDR1 SGHTA, CDR2 FQGTGA. V was trimmed by 1 base and J by 5 bases, leaving 14 bases between them. CDR3 size: 15 residues. The CDR3 is CASSLIQGVGETQYF. CDR3 in DNA: TGTGCCAGCAGCTTAATACAGGGAGTTGGGGAGACCCAGTACTTC.

The rearrangement uses TRBV12-3 or TRBV12-4 and TRBJ2-2; 7 bases fit TRBD2. This CDR3 comprises 15 residues. J gave up 0 bases and V 5 bases, and 3 bases lay outside the gene matches. In DNA form, the CDR3 reads TGTGCCAGCAGTGGAGCGGGGTCGAACACCGGGGAGCTGTTTTTT. Protein: CASSGAGSNTGELFF.

This clonotype was observed a handful of times. This chain connects TRBV12-3 or TRBV12-4 to TRBJ2-7, with D unresolved. Trimming removed 6 bases at V and 7 bases at J, with 10 bases between. This CDR3 contains 11 residues. CDR3 coding DNA: TGTGCCAGCAGCCCCGGGCAGGAGCAGTACTTC. This translates into CASSPGQEQYF.

The V call is TRBV7-8, the J call TRBJ2-1; 7 nucleotides agree with TRBD2. Germline V gene sequence: CDR1 SGHVS, CDR2 FQNEAQ. With 7 bases clipped from V and 1 base from J, the junction kept 7 bases outside the gene matches. This CDR3 region has 15 residues. Here the CDR3 DNA reads TGTGCCAGCACCCTGGGGGGGGGATCCTACAATGAGCAGTTCTTC. This encodes CASTLGGGSYNEQFF.

This CDR3 reads CAWSGGGRETQYF. The CDR3 coding sequence is TGTGCCTGGAGTGGGGGGGGTCGAGAGACCCAGTACTTC. The rearrangement joins TRBV30 to TRBJ2-5, with 7 bases matching TRBD2. Trimming removed 1 base from V and 4 bases from J; junction bases left unmatched: 3. The CDR3 is 13 amino acids. The V gene's germline CDR1 is GTSNPN and CDR2 SVGIG (reference sequence).

This clonotype showed up just a few times. This chain connects TRBV10-3 to TRBJ2-5, with 7 bases lining up with TRBD2. With V trimmed by 0 bases and J by 4 bases, 5 bases remained unmatched. Germline values: CDR1 ENHRY, CDR2 SYGVKD. This CDR3 is 15 amino acids long. DNA for the CDR3: TGTGCCATCAGTGAGTCAGGGAGGGAAGGAGAGACCCAGTACTTC. Translation: CAISESGREGETQYF.

This chain connects TRBV12-3 or TRBV12-4 to TRBJ2-1, with 7 bases that match TRBD1. Trimming took 1 base from V and 4 from J; bases not matched to a gene: 4. CDR3 size: 15 residues. This CDR3 is CASSLGDSQYNEQFF. DNA of the CDR3: TGTGCCAGCAGTTTAGGGGACAGCCAGTACAATGAGCAGTTCTTC.

This clonotype was recorded a few times. J is TRBJ2-5 and V is TRBV11-2, with D unclear. The V gene's germline CDR1 is SGHAT and CDR2 FQNNGV. Trimming took off 4 bases at V and 1 base at J, with 13 bases between the two ends. The CDR3 length is 15 residues. CDR3 amino acids: CASSSSEWAQETQYF. CDR3 nucleotides: TGTGCCAGCAGCTCTTCGGAGTGGGCCCAAGAGACCCAGTACTTC.

The sample holds a few counts of this clonotype. The chain's CDR3 is CASSLGTPDYNEQFF. The CDR3 bases are TGTGCCAGCAGTTTGGGGACTCCAGACTACAATGAGCAGTTCTTC. The V and J genes are TRBV27 and TRBJ2-1, with D possibly being TRBD2 (6 bases). Germline-derived CDR1 and CDR2 are MNHEY and SMNVEV (reference sequence). V was shortened by 3 bases and J by 3 bases, with 12 bases between the two germline ends. CDR3 length: 15 amino acids.

This clonotype appeared a few times. The chain employs TRBV6-2 or TRBV6-3 and TRBJ2-1; 9 positions match TRBD2. Germline V gene sequence: CDR1 MNHEY, CDR2 SVGEGT. The CDR3 is made up of 15 amino acids. Losses at the gene ends were 2 bases for V and 7 bases for J; bases not matched to a gene: 6. CDR3 sequence: CASSYGGGALNEQFF. The CDR3, as DNA: TGTGCCAGCAGTTACGGCGGGGGGGCCTTGAATGAGCAGTTCTTC.

In this sample, this clonotype turned up a few times. The chain joins TRBV4-2 to TRBJ2-3; 12 bases line up with TRBD2. V gave up 1 base and J gave up 2 bases; unmatched junction bases: 7. Germline V gives CDR1 LGHNA, CDR2 YNFKEQ. This CDR3 is 18 amino acids long. The CDR3 is CASSQVWPSGGDTDTQYF. The CDR3 nucleotides are TGTGCCAGCAGCCAAGTGTGGCCTAGCGGGGGGGACACAGATACGCAGTATTTT.

This sequence joins TRBV24-1 and TRBJ2-1; D unclear. Germline V gene sequence: CDR1 KGHDR, CDR2 SFDVKD. V was shortened by 0 bases and J by 8 bases, with 7 bases between the two germline ends. The CDR3 is made up of 13 amino acids. The CDR3 here is CATSDLAWDEQFF. Written as DNA, the CDR3 is TGTGCCACCAGTGATTTGGCGTGGGATGAGCAGTTCTTC.

The sample holds a few counts of this clonotype. The chain carries TRBV4-1 and TRBJ2-7, with 7 bases fitting TRBD1. CDR3 length equals 14 residues. Per the germline V gene, CDR1 is MGHRA and CDR2 is YSYEKL. Trimming at V came to 5 bases and at J to 0 bases, leaving 4 bases not matched to a gene. CDR3 region: CASSTGVISYEQYF. CDR3 bases: TGCGCCAGCAGCACAGGGGTTATCTCCTACGAGCAGTACTTC.

The chain employs TRBV20-1 and TRBJ1-2; maybe TRBD1 (6 bases). The CDR3 length is 16 residues. Trimming left V 0 bases short and J 5 bases short, with 19 bases between. Germline CDR1 DFQATT, CDR2 SNEGSKA (reference sequence). CDR3 in amino acids: CSARDKETRGLYGYTF. In DNA form, the CDR3 reads TGCAGTGCTAGAGATAAAGAGACCAGGGGATTATATGGCTACACCTTC.

This clonotype appeared a few times. V usage is TRBV2 and J usage is TRBJ2-5; 7 nucleotides match TRBD2. V lost 6 bases, J lost 0 bases, and 4 bases stayed unmatched. The CDR3 sequence is 14 residues long. From germline, CDR1 is SNHLY and CDR2 FYNNEI. Here the CDR3 reads CASRPLAYQETQYF. The CDR3 region has the DNA TGTGCCAGCAGGCCACTAGCGTACCAAGAGACCCAGTACTTC.

This clonotype occurred a few times. The chain couples TRBV27 to TRBJ1-6; unclear D gene. The V gene lost 8 bases and the J gene lost 5 bases, with 10 bases spanning the gap. This CDR3 spans 13 amino acids. Germline V gives CDR1 MNHEY, CDR2 SMNVEV (reference sequence). CDR3 DNA: TGTGCCAGCCGTGACATTAATAATTCACCCCTCCACTTT. This sequence encodes CASRDINNSPLHF.

This clonotype was recorded a few times. The CDR3 is CASSVDVRGVGETQYF. The CDR3 DNA follows: TGTGCCAGCAGCGTAGACGTCAGGGGAGTGGGAGAGACCCAGTACTTC. The V call is TRBV9, the J call TRBJ2-5; D perhaps matches TRBD1 (6 bases). Per germline, CDR1 SGDLS and CDR2 YYNGEE. The CDR3 is 16 amino acids. Trimming took off 0 bases at V and 4 bases at J, with 16 bases between the two ends.

This chain uses TRBV4-1 with TRBJ2-5; possible D gene TRBD2, 6 bases. Germline V CDR1 and CDR2: MGHRA, YSYEKL. Trimming cost V 0 bases and J 5 bases, with 13 bases left between them. This CDR3 is built from 15 residues. CDR3 in DNA: TGCGCCAGCAGCCAAGATCTCGGGACTGTGGAGACCCAGTACTTC. It translates to CASSQDLGTVETQYF.

The rearrangement joins TRBV28 to TRBJ2-4, with D uncertain. CDR3 length: 13 amino acids. The germline gives CDR1 MDHEN, CDR2 SYDVKM. V shed 5 bases and J shed 4 bases, with 9 bases lying between them. The CDR3 DNA sequence: TGTGCCAGCAGTCCTGGGCCGAAAAACATTCAGTACTTC. Translated: CASSPGPKNIQYF.

This clonotype has only a few counts. The V call is TRBV10-3, the J call TRBJ2-3, with D perhaps given as TRBD1 or TRBD2 (6 bases each). Germline loops: CDR1 ENHRY, CDR2 SYGVKD. Deletions cut 8 bases from V and 0 bases from J, with 12 bases between. This CDR3 has 14 amino acids. The CDR3 here is CAIGGGPSTDTQYF. The DNA of the CDR3 is TGTGCCATCGGAGGGGGGCCTAGCACAGATACGCAGTATTTT.

This clonotype was seen just once. The chain links TRBV6-1 to TRBJ1-1; D remains ambiguous. There are 15 residues in the CDR3. The germline CDR1 and CDR2 sequences are MNHNS and SASEGT. The ends were cut back, 5 bases at V and 1 base at J, with 14 bases in the middle. The CDR3: CASSQWTGRNTEAFF. CDR3 sequence (DNA): TGTGCCAGCAGTCAATGGACGGGGAGGAACACTGAAGCTTTCTTT.

The gene calls are TRBV10-3 and TRBJ2-5, with no clear D. CDR1 is ENHRY and CDR2 is SYGVKD in the germline V gene. There are 14 residues in the CDR3. With 4 bases removed from V and 2 bases from J, the gap between germline ends came to 11 bases. CDR3: CAISGAGVQETQYF. In nucleotides, the CDR3 is TGTGCCATCAGTGGGGCAGGAGTTCAAGAGACCCAGTACTTC.

The sample holds a few counts of this clonotype. V gene TRBV29-1 combines with J gene TRBJ1-5; weak D call: TRBD1 (5 bases). In germline, CDR1 is SQVTM, CDR2 ANQGSEA. V shed 4 bases and J shed 5 bases, with 12 bases lying between them. The CDR3 is made up of 13 amino acids. The CDR3 sequence: CSVVLAGHQPQHF. In DNA form, the CDR3 reads TGCAGCGTTGTGCTGGCAGGGCATCAGCCCCAGCATTTT.